This TCR beta chain was retrieved from a study of T-cell reconstitution after alpha-beta-depleted transplantation in children. TCRbeta library construction was performed incorporating unique molecular identifiers. TCRdb ran MiXCR on the PCR reads and lists one entry per CDR3 protein. The table lists under 750,000 distinct CDR3 sequences, about 23% of them singletons. Study-wide points: Some patients showed high day-60 TCRbeta diversity, which derived from surviving recipient T cells and thymic progenitors. Newly produced T cells mostly accounted for T-cell counts and diversity one year post-transplant.

The germline V gene has CDR1 DFQATT and CDR2 SNEGSKA (reference sequence). The CDR3 is made up of 15 amino acids. The junction had 11 bases not matched to a gene; V was cut back by 3 bases and J by 4 bases. This clonotype was detected only a few times. What it recognizes is unknown. This material consisted of PBMCs, mostly from graft donor cells, taken 360 days after TCRalphabeta/CD19-depleted stem cell transplant. The chain carries TRBV20-1 and TRBJ2-7, with TRBD1 matching over 8 bases. The source of this sequence is a boy under three years old who had a stem cell transplant for acute myeloid leukemia, so the T cells may come from the graft donor. The CDR3: CSARDLDRGTYEQYV. The DNA for the CDR3 is TGCAGTGCTAGGGATCTTGACAGGGGCACGTACGAGCAGTACGTC.